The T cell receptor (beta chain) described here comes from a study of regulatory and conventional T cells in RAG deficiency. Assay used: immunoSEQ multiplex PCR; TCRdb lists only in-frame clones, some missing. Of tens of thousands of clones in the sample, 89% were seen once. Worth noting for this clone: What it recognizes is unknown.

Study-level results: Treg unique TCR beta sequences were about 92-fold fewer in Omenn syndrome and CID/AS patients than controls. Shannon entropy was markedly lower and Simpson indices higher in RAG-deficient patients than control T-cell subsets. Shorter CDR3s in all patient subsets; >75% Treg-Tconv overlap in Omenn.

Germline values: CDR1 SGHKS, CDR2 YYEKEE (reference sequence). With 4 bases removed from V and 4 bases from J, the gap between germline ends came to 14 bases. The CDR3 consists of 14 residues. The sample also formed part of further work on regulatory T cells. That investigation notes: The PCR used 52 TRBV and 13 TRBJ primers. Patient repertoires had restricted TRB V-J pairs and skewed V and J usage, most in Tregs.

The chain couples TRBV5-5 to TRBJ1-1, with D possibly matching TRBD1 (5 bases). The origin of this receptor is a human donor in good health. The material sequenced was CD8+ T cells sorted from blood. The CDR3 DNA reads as TGTGCCAGCAGCCGAATAGGCGGGGGCACTGAAGCTTTCTTT. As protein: CASSRIGGGTEAFF.